Listed below are T cell receptor beta chains from one sample, sequenced in a study of cytomegalovirus exposure and HLA in healthy donors. Produced via immunoSEQ multiplex PCR; TCRdb's table is partial and in-frame only. The sample holds about 180,000 clones; around 77% are singletons and the top ten take about 2.4%. Sequenced: PBMCs. The receptors originated from a man aged 55 to 70 in good health and CMV-seronegative. CDR3s leave out the opening cysteine and the closing phenylalanine or tryptophan. Clone sizes are given selectively: once, few, many, or a class where the clone is expanded.

clone_size | v_call | cdr3_aa
- | TRBV30 | AWIPAGNTGELF
once | TRBV4-3 | ASSQGTAYGYT
few | TRBV7-8 | ASSAEEGGSTDTQY
- | TRBV6-1 | ASAPDREAEAF
- | TRBV5-6 | ASSLQTDYGYT
- | TRBV20-1 | SASFANEQF
- | TRBV2 | ASSVGGGRDEQF
- | TRBV30 | AWTEASSYNSPLH
few | TRBV2 | ASTLVGQTEAF
- | TRBV12-2 | ASRYGLSDRSDPEYRYT
- | TRBV2 | ASSVLGGSSNQPQH
- | TRBV30 | AWDRTGHYNEQF
- | TRBV27 | ASSLGGSGSPLH
- | TRBV18 | ASSPAGQETQY
- | TRBV21-1 | ASSNRGQGDQPQH
- | TRBV4-2 | ASSQVTGTYEQY
- | TRBV7-2 | ASSRRLAGDHEQF
- | TRBV12-5 | ASAPQGPIGNTIY
- | TRBV28 | ASSLGSGEDEQF
- | TRBV5-1 | ASSLDPSGAVETF
- | TRBV6-6 | ASSYGTLGQTYEQY
- | TRBV27 | ASSLRGGWYEQY
- | TRBV2 | ASCYRGGFNQPQN
once | TRBV30 | AWSPGQFQETQY
once | TRBV5-1 | ASSLLGGAGQPQH
few | TRBV18 | ASSPPSGGLNSPLH
few | TRBV5-1 | ASSAEAQETQY
- | TRBV6-1 | ASTGQGWETQY
- | TRBV11-2 | ASTLGHSTDTQY
once | TRBV28 | ASSHGQGYEKLF
- | TRBV4-1 | ASSRDRDLAKNIQY
few | TRBV4-2 | ASSLSGTGGCEQY
- | TRBV6-4 | ASSVRLASYNEQF
few | TRBV25-1 | ASTRPATGKGNTEAF
few | TRBV9 | ASSVVPSGASTTDTQY
- | TRBV6-1 | ASSEVGRQGDNYGYT
- | TRBV19 | ASSILAGGNTEAF
- | TRBV4-3 | ASSQVAGIFPYEQY
- | TRBV7-2 | ASSLGLGGGSYEQY
once | TRBV7-9 | ASSPGLAGTNTGELF
few | TRBV5-1 | ASSLAPMTGSSYEQY
- | TRBV28 | ASSSSGVGNQPQN
- | TRBV25-1 | ASSESSDGGDTDTQY
- | TRBV7-6 | ASSSRGQGEQY
- | TRBV4-3 | ASSLQGNTEAF
few | TRBV6-1 | ASSEVRGTGDPQPQH
- | TRBV6-1 | ASSASTEYFQPQH
- | TRBV14 | ASSQDLATHNEQF
- | TRBV13 | ASGSGLAGGFRDTQY
- | TRBV7-8 | ASSYKTGSSEQY
- | TRBV6-1 | ASSESGGNQPQH
- | TRBV18 | ASSPGLDGEQF
few | TRBV6-4 | ASSGEIAGELF
- | TRBV27 | ASSRAGNEQY
- | TRBV2 | ASSEHGGVSTEQF